Listed below are T cell receptor beta chains from one sample, sequenced in a study of cytomegalovirus exposure and HLA in healthy donors. Only in-frame clones appear in the TCRdb table, and some are missing; sequencing was by immunoSEQ multiplex PCR. The sample holds over 200,000 clones, about 75% seen once. Sequencing was performed on PBMCs. The origin of the receptors is a male donor in good health and CMV-seronegative. CDR3s include the opening cysteine and the closing phenylalanine or tryptophan. Each record gives: V gene, D gene, CDR3 length, J gene, clone size, CDR3 protein, CDR3 DNA. The D gene is left open where the match is weak. Expanded clones get a size class; other rows say once, few or many, or leave the size out.

V: TRBV9
D: TRBD1
length: 15
J: TRBJ2-2
size: once
CDR3: CASSLGQGNTGELFF
DNA: TGTGCCAGCAGCCTAGGACAGGGGAACACCGGGGAGCTGTTTTTT

V: TRBV28
D: -
length: 14
J: TRBJ1-5
size: few
CDR3: CASTLGDINQPQHF
DNA: TGTGCCAGCACCCTAGGGGATATCAATCAGCCCCAGCATTTT

V: TRBV25-1
D: -
length: 14
J: TRBJ1-6
size: few
CDR3: CASSEGGGASPLHF
DNA: TGTGCCAGCAGTGAAGGGGGAGGGGCTTCACCCCTCCACTTT

V: TRBV27
D: -
length: 13
J: TRBJ2-1
size: -
CDR3: CASSWTPYNEQFF
DNA: TGTGCCAGCAGTTGGACTCCCTACAATGAGCAGTTCTTC

V: TRBV6-5
D: TRBD1
length: 15
J: TRBJ2-7
size: -
CDR3: CASSRAGTGGNEQYF
DNA: TGTGCCAGCAGCCGAGCCGGGACAGGGGGCAACGAGCAGTACTTC

V: TRBV5-5
D: TRBD2
length: 14
J: TRBJ2-2
size: -
CDR3: CASIRAGFTGELFF
DNA: TGTGCCAGCATTAGAGCGGGGTTCACCGGGGAGCTGTTTTTT

V: TRBV7-2
D: -
length: 15
J: TRBJ1-6
size: -
CDR3: CASSLGRWSYSPLHF
DNA: TGTGCCAGCAGCTTAGGGCGATGGAGCTACTCACCCCTCCACTTT

V: TRBV12-5
D: -
length: 13
J: TRBJ2-5
size: -
CDR3: CASGATGRETQYF
DNA: TGTGCTAGTGGTGCGACAGGGAGGGAGACCCAGTACTTC

V: TRBV27
D: -
length: 15
J: TRBJ1-1
size: -
CDR3: CASAFYRVGDTEAFF
DNA: TGTGCCAGCGCCTTTTATCGGGTGGGAGACACTGAAGCTTTCTTT

V: TRBV6-6
D: -
length: 11
J: TRBJ1-1
size: -
CDR3: CASSLGREAFF
DNA: TGTGCCAGCAGCCTAGGCCGTGAAGCTTTCTTT

V: TRBV27
D: TRBD1
length: 19
J: TRBJ1-1
size: -
CDR3: CASSLSIFTPGQGDTEAFF
DNA: TGTGCCAGCAGTTTATCGATTTTCACACCGGGACAGGGGGATACTGAAGCTTTCTTC

V: TRBV21-1
D: -
length: 14
J: TRBJ1-5
size: -
CDR3: CARRDRGQNQPQHF
DNA: TGTGCCAGAAGGGACAGGGGGCAGAATCAGCCCCAGCATTTT

V: TRBV18
D: -
length: 14
J: TRBJ1-1
size: -
CDR3: CASSSQGPNTEAFF
DNA: TGTGCCAGCTCCTCCCAGGGCCCGAACACTGAAGCTTTCTTT

V: TRBV5-1
D: TRBD1
length: 14
J: TRBJ1-1
size: -
CDR3: CASSLNRGSPEAFF
DNA: TGCGCCAGCAGCTTGAACAGGGGTTCCCCTGAAGCTTTCTTT

V: TRBV27
D: -
length: 14
J: TRBJ2-1
size: -
CDR3: CASRWRGNYNEQFF
DNA: TGTGCCAGCAGATGGCGCGGCAACTACAATGAGCAGTTCTTC

V: TRBV10-3
D: TRBD2
length: 16
J: TRBJ2-7
size: -
CDR3: CAISESPPSGDYEQYF
DNA: TGTGCCATCAGTGAGTCCCCCCCTAGCGGGGATTACGAGCAGTACTTC

V: TRBV7-9
D: -
length: 13
J: TRBJ2-7
size: -
CDR3: CASTYDSSYEQYF
DNA: TGTGCCAGCACTTATGACTCCTCCTACGAGCAGTACTTC

V: TRBV5-1
D: -
length: 16
J: TRBJ1-3
size: -
CDR3: CASSLGAGPSGNTIYF
DNA: TGCGCCAGCAGCTTGGGGGCTGGCCCCTCTGGAAACACCATATATTTT

V: TRBV19
D: TRBD1
length: 17
J: TRBJ2-6
size: -
CDR3: CASSTRTGLSGANVLTF
DNA: TGTGCCAGTAGTACCCGGACAGGGCTCTCTGGGGCCAACGTCCTGACTTTC

V: TRBV7-7
D: TRBD1
length: 14
J: TRBJ2-5
size: -
CDR3: CASSPRTGSETQYF
DNA: TGTGCCAGCAGCCCACGGACAGGGTCAGAGACCCAGTACTTC

V: TRBV6-4
D: TRBD1
length: 15
J: TRBJ2-1
size: -
CDR3: CATAERGTGVNEQFF
DNA: TGTGCCACGGCCGAACGCGGGACAGGGGTCAATGAGCAGTTCTTC

V: TRBV7-3
D: TRBD2
length: 14
J: TRBJ2-3
size: -
CDR3: CASSQGLATDTQYF
DNA: TGTGCCAGCAGCCAAGGACTAGCAACAGATACGCAGTATTTT

V: TRBV25-1
D: TRBD1
length: 14
J: TRBJ2-2
size: -
CDR3: CASSTGGSNGELFF
DNA: TGTGCCAGCAGTACAGGGGGCTCAAACGGGGAGCTGTTTTTT

V: TRBV4-1
D: TRBD2
length: 14
J: TRBJ2-7
size: -
CDR3: CASSSPRGRYEQYF
DNA: TGCGCCAGCAGCTCCCCCCGCGGGAGGTACGAGCAGTACTTC

V: TRBV7-9
D: -
length: 14
J: TRBJ1-5
size: -
CDR3: CASSTSGPAQPQHF
DNA: TGTGCCAGCAGCACCTCAGGGCCGGCTCAGCCCCAGCATTTT

V: TRBV30
D: -
length: 13
J: TRBJ2-1
size: -
CDR3: CAWSRGLYNEQFF
DNA: TGTGCCTGGAGTCGTGGACTCTACAATGAGCAGTTCTTC

V: TRBV7-2
D: -
length: 14
J: TRBJ2-7
size: -
CDR3: CASSFNPRDYEQYF
DNA: TGTGCCAGCAGCTTCAACCCCAGGGACTACGAGCAGTACTTC

V: TRBV7-2
D: -
length: 16
J: TRBJ1-3
size: -
CDR3: CASSLGPGVGGNTIYF
DNA: TGTGCCAGCAGCTTAGGGCCAGGGGTCGGCGGAAACACCATATATTTT

V: TRBV4-2
D: TRBD1
length: 16
J: TRBJ1-2
size: -
CDR3: CASSQESSRDRMAYTF
DNA: TGTGCCAGCAGCCAAGAATCATCCCGGGACAGGATGGCCTACACCTTC

V: TRBV7-9
D: -
length: 12
J: TRBJ1-6
size: -
CDR3: CASSFSGSPLHF
DNA: TGTGCCAGCAGCTTCTCAGGTTCACCCCTCCACTTT

V: TRBV7-9
D: -
length: 14
J: TRBJ1-1
size: -
CDR3: CASSSQGRNTEAFF
DNA: TGTGCCAGCAGCTCACAGGGTCGCAACACTGAAGCTTTCTTT

V: TRBV7-2
D: -
length: 16
J: TRBJ2-5
size: -
CDR3: CASSLSGTGRGETQYF
DNA: TGTGCCAGCAGCTTATCTGGGACTGGGCGGGGAGAGACCCAGTACTTC